This T cell receptor (beta chain) derives from a study of T cell repertoires in cytomegalovirus infection. In germline, CDR1 is SNHLY, CDR2 FYNNEI. Trimming stripped 2 bases from V and 3 bases from J, with 8 bases between. CDR3 length: 13 amino acids. TCRdb re-analysed the reads in MiXCR, keeping a single row per CDR3 protein. The table has more than 350,000 distinct CDR3 sequences, approximately 33% seen once. The sequence was obtained from a human donor in good health (CMV status not recorded). Some clones in this sample may be carry-over from other donors' samples. Sequencing input: PBMCs. This chain joins TRBV2 and TRBJ2-7; D gene uncertain. The CDR3 DNA is TGTGCCAGCAGTGAAAGGGCCTACTACGAGCAGTACTTC. It codes for CASSERAYYEQYF.